The 12 T cell receptor beta chains below come from one sample, sequenced in a study of blood T cell repertoires in COVID-19 (dated by TCRdb to the early 2020s). The library was generated by the immunoSEQ multiplex PCR assay. Drawn from immuneACCESS, this table holds only the in-frame rearrangements with V and J called that TCRdb kept. Clones are partly lost; checked studies trace under half to an unresolved V gene and leave the rest unexplained. The sample data list 250,000 to 350,000 clones, and roughly 90% of these were observed just once. Approximately 11% of the sample comes from the top ten. The sample was peripheral blood. The origin of the receptors is a woman aged 25 to 39 with COVID-19, enrolled during active disease.

The rearrangement uses TRBV10-2 and TRBJ2-7, with 10 bases that match TRBD2. V lost 1 base, J lost 4 bases, and 4 bases stayed unmatched. CDR3 size: 15 residues. From germline, CDR1 is WSHSY and CDR2 SAAADI. CDR3 sequence (DNA): TGCGCCAGCAGTGAGTTAGGACTAGCGGTGTACGAGCAGTACTTC. Its protein is CASSELGLAVYEQYF.

This sequence joins TRBV3-1 (or the pseudogene TRBV3-2) and TRBJ1-1; D is undetermined. The length of the CDR3 is 16 residues. Trimming shortened V by 4 bases and J by 1 base, and 16 bases separated the two germline ends. CDR1 is LGHDT, CDR2 YNNKEL, per germline (reference sequence). As DNA, the CDR3 is TGTGCCAGCAGCCGAGGGATTGGCGTAGGGAACACTGAAGCTTTCTTT. This sequence encodes CASSRGIGVGNTEAFF.

The chain combines TRBV21-1 with TRBJ2-3; the D segment call TRBD1 is taken from the table without a DNA check. TRBV21-1 is a listed pseudogene. CDR3 size: 17 residues. CDR3 DNA sequence: TGTGCCAGCAGCAAGTCGCTAGGGGCTGCTAGCACAGATACGCAGTATTTT. It is translated as CASSKSLGAASTDTQYF.

The rearrangement links TRBV5-4 to TRBJ2-2, with a tentative D call TRBD1 (6 bases). Trimming removed 5 bases at V and 6 bases at J, with 17 bases between. The germline V gene has CDR1 SGHNT and CDR2 YYREEE (reference sequence). The length of the CDR3 is 15 residues. The CDR3 here is CASSPGTSASGELFF. The CDR3 DNA reads TGTGCCAGCAGTCCCGGGACAAGTGCGTCCGGGGAGCTGTTTTTT.

The chain joins TRBV6-6 to TRBJ1-1; unclear D gene. The CDR3 has 15 amino acids. Germline lookup yields CDR1 MNHNY and CDR2 SVGAGI (reference sequence). The V and J ends lost 2 bases and 0 bases respectively, with 10 bases between them. The CDR3 bases are TGTGCCAGCAGTTACAGCGGCGCCATGAACACTGAAGCTTTCTTT. Amino acids: CASSYSGAMNTEAFF.

The J gene is TRBJ1-6, the V gene TRBV7-2; 7 nucleotides align to TRBD1. Germline-derived CDR1 and CDR2 are SGHTA and FQGNSA. V shed 5 bases, J shed 8 bases, and the junction held 6 bases outside the gene matches. The CDR3 is 14 amino acids. The CDR3 reads CASSLQGSHSPLHF. CDR3 in DNA: TGTGCCAGCAGCCTACAGGGGAGTCATTCACCCCTCCACTTT.

As to this clone: Other DNA sequences in the same sample also yield this CDR3. This chain uses TRBV6-4 with TRBJ1-6; 10 nucleotides line up with TRBD1. CDR1 and CDR2 (germline): MRHNA, SNTAGT. The CDR3 is 15 residues long. Trimming removed 0 bases from V and 7 bases from J; junction bases left unmatched: 0. CDR3 region: CASSDSTGGNSPLHF. CDR3 coding DNA: TGTGCCAGCAGTGACTCGACAGGGGGCAATTCACCCCTCCACTTT.

This clone turned up a few times. This chain connects TRBV4-1 to TRBJ2-2; D might be TRBD2 (5 bases). This CDR3 contains 14 residues. Germline CDR1 MGHRA, CDR2 YSYEKL. V lost 4 bases, J lost 6 bases, and 12 bases lay in between. Written as DNA, the CDR3 is TGCGCCAGCAGCCGATTGTTGGGAGCCGGGGAGCTGTTTTTT. Translating it yields CASSRLLGAGELFF.

The chain carries TRBV24-1 and TRBJ2-3, with 7 bases lining up with TRBD1. CDR3 length: 15 residues. Per the germline V gene, CDR1 is KGHDR and CDR2 is SFDVKD. The ends lost 6 bases at V and 2 bases at J; junction bases unmatched: 7. CDR3 coding DNA: TGTGCCACCAGTCGATGGGGACAGACCACAGATACGCAGTATTTT. Amino acids: CATSRWGQTTDTQYF.

The V and J genes are TRBV2 and TRBJ2-1, with TRBD2 matching over 15 bases. This CDR3 contains 17 residues. Trimming cost V 11 bases and J 1 base; bases outside gene matches: 9. Germline V gene sequence: CDR1 SNHLY, CDR2 FYNNEI. CDR3 loop: CAWGGLAGGGSYNEQFF. The CDR3 DNA follows: TGTGCCTGGGGGGGACTAGCGGGAGGAGGGTCCTACAATGAGCAGTTCTTC.

The gene calls are TRBV5-8 and TRBJ1-5, with no clear D. The germline CDR1 and CDR2 sequences are SGHTS and YDEGEE. Trimming took off 1 base at V and 0 bases at J, with 5 bases between the two ends. This CDR3 is 14 amino acids long. This CDR3 reads CASSLPLSNQPQHF. CDR3 coding DNA: TGTGCCAGCAGCTTGCCACTTAGCAATCAGCCCCAGCATTTT. Supplemented by reference TRBV5-8 and TRBJ1-5, the full variable domain reads EAGVTQSPTHLIKTRGQQATLRCSPISGHTSVYWYQQALGLGLQFLLWYDEGEERNRGNFPPRFSGRQFPNYSSELNVNALELEDSALYLCASSLPLSNQPQHFGDGTRLSIL.

The chain uses TRBV5-1 and TRBJ2-7; a possible D gene is TRBD2 (5 bases). This CDR3 region has 14 residues. CDR1 is SGHRS, CDR2 YFSETQ, per germline. V was cut by 3 bases and J by 3 bases, with 13 bases left in between. This chain's CDR3 is CASSYRTPDYEQYF. CDR3 nucleotides: TGCGCCAGCAGCTACCGGACTCCCGACTACGAGCAGTACTTC.